Following are 7 T cell receptor beta chains from one sample sequenced in a study of molecular identifiers for immune sequencing clone quantification. TCRdb analysed the PCR reads with MiXCR anew, one entry per CDR3 protein. The sample yields about 320,000 distinct CDR3 sequences, about 20% seen once. Sequenced material: naive CD8+ T cells from blood, with Jurkat cell RNA spiked in. Subset noted: FACS-sorted CD8+CD4-CCR7+CD45RA+ naive T cells. Source of these receptors: a human donor in good health. Some libraries in this study had Jurkat cell RNA spiked in.

This clonotype has ten or more counts. CDR3 in amino acids: CASSVLAEPTYEQYF. CDR3 DNA: TGTGCCAGCAGTGTACTAGCGGAACCAACCTACGAGCAGTACTTC. This chain uses TRBV6-1 with TRBJ2-7, with 8 bases lining up with TRBD2. CDR3 length: 15 amino acids. Germline lookup yields CDR1 MNHNS and CDR2 SASEGT. J lost 2 bases, V lost 4 bases, and 7 bases had no gene match.

This clonotype was seen at least ten times. This chain joins TRBV7-2 and TRBJ2-6; no firm D call. V lost 0 bases and J 0 bases, leaving 12 bases between the germline ends. The CDR3 consists of 18 residues. Germline values: CDR1 SGHTA, CDR2 FQGNSA. CDR3 protein: CASSLAERRSSGANVLTF. CDR3 sequence (DNA): TGTGCCAGCAGCTTAGCTGAGAGACGGAGCTCTGGGGCCAACGTCCTGACTTTC.

This clonotype was detected ten times or more. V is TRBV29-1 and J is TRBJ1-2; D is ambiguous. Germline assignment: CDR1 SQVTM and CDR2 ANQGSEA. Trimming stripped 2 bases from V and 0 bases from J, with 1 base between. The CDR3 is 11 residues long. CDR3 coding DNA: TGCAGCGTTGAAACTAACTATGGCTACACCTTC. Translation gives CSVETNYGYTF.

In its sample, this clonotype was seen many times. This rearrangement joins TRBV7-9 to TRBJ2-7, with D possibly matching TRBD1 (6 bases). This CDR3 spans 15 amino acids. CDR1 and CDR2 (germline): SEHNR, FQNEAQ (reference sequence). V gave up 2 bases and J gave up 5 bases, with 16 bases separating them. The DNA for the CDR3 is TGTGCCAGCAGCTTAAGATTGGGGGCGGCTGACGAGCAGTACTTC. This gives the protein CASSLRLGAADEQYF.

This clonotype has more than one count but fewer than ten. The rearrangement links TRBV20-1 to TRBJ2-7; D may match TRBD1 or TRBD2 (5 bases each). This CDR3 has 16 amino acids. Germline V CDR1 and CDR2: DFQATT, SNEGSKA (reference sequence). V lost 1 base and J lost 4, with 20 bases in between. CDR3 in amino acids: CSARVAWRRGVYEQYF. CDR3 in DNA: TGCAGTGCTAGAGTGGCGTGGCGGAGAGGGGTTTACGAGCAGTACTTC.

In this sample, this clonotype turned up many times. This chain joins TRBV21-1 and TRBJ2-6; the DNA was not compared with TRBD2, the D call given in the table. TRBV21-1 is labeled a pseudogene. This CDR3 spans 17 amino acids. The chain's CDR3 is CASSKGGGNSGANVLTF. In nucleotides, the CDR3 is TGTGCCAGCAGCAAAGGAGGAGGGAACTCTGGGGCCAACGTCCTGACTTTC.

This clonotype was counted ten times or more. This chain connects TRBV3-1 to TRBJ2-5; TRBD2 is a possible D gene (5 bases). The germline V gene has CDR1 LGHDT and CDR2 YNNKEL (reference sequence). Trimming took off 4 bases at V and 4 bases at J, with 16 bases between the two ends. CDR3 size: 15 residues. CDR3 protein: CASSPRVLVVETQYF. Written as DNA, the CDR3 is TGTGCCAGCAGCCCGCGGGTCTTAGTCGTAGAGACCCAGTACTTC.